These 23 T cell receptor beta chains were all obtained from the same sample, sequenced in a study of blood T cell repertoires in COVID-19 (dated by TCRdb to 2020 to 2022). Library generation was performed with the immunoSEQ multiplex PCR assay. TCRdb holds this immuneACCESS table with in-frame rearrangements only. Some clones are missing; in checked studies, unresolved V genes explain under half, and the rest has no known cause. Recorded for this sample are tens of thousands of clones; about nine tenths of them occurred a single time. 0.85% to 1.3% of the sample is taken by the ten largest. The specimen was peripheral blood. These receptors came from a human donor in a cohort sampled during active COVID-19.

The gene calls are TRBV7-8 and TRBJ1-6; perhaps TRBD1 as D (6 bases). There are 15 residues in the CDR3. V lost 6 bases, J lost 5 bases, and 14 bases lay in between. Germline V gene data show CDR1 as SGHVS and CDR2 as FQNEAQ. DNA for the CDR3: TGTGCCAGCAGTGCACAGGGTAGGAATAATTCACCCCTCCACTTT. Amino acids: CASSAQGRNNSPLHF.

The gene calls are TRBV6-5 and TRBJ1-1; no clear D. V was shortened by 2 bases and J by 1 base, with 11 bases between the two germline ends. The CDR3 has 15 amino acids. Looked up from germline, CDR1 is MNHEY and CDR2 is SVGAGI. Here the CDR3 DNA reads TGTGCCAGCAGTTACAACGGGGTAGCGAACACTGAAGCTTTCTTT. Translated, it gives CASSYNGVANTEAFF.

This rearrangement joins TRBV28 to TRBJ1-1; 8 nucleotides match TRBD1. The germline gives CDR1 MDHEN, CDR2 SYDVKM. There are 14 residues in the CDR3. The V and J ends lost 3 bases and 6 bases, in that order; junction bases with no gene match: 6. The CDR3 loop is CASSFPGGEAEAFF. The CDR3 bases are TGTGCCAGCAGTTTCCCAGGGGGCGAGGCTGAAGCTTTCTTT.

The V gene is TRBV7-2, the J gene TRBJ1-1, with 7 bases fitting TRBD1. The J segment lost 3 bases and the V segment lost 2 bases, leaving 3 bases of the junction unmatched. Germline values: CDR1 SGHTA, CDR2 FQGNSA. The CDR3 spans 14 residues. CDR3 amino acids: CASSLNQGDTEAFF. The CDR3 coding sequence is TGTGCCAGCAGCTTAAATCAGGGGGACACTGAAGCTTTCTTT.

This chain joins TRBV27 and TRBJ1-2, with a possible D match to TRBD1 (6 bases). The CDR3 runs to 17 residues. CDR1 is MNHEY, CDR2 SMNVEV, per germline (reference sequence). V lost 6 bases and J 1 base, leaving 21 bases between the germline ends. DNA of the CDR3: TGTGCCAGCAGGGGGTCTAGGGGGATAAGTTTTAACTATGGCTACACCTTC. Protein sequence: CASRGSRGISFNYGYTF.

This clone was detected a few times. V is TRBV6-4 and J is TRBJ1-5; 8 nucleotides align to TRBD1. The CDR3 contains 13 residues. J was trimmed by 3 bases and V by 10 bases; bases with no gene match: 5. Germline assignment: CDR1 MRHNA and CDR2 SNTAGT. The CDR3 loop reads CAKTGAPNQPQHF. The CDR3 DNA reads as TGTGCCAAGACAGGGGCCCCCAATCAGCCCCAGCATTTT.

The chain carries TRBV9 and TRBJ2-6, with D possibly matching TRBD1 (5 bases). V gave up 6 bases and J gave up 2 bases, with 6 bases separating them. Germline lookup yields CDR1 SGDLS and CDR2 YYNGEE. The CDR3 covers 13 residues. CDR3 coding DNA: TGTGCCAGCACCAGGGCTGGGGCCAACGTCCTGACTTTC. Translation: CASTRAGANVLTF.

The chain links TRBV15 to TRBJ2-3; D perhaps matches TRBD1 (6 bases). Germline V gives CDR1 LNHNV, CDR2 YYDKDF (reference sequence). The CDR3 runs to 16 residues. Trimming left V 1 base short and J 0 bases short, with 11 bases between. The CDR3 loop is CATSRGPDRSTDTQYF. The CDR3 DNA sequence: TGTGCCACCAGCAGAGGGCCAGACAGGAGCACAGATACGCAGTATTTT.

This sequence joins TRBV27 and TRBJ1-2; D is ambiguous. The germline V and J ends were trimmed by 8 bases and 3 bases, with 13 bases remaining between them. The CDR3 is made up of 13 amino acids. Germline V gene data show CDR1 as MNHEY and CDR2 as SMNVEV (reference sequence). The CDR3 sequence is CASGFSAHYGYTF. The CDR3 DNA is TGTGCCAGCGGCTTCAGCGCCCACTATGGCTACACCTTC.

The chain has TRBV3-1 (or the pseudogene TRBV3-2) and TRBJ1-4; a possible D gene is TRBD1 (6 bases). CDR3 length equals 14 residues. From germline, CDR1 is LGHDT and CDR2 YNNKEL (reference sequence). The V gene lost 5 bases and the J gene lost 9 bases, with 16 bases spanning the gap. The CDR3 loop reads CASSWTATSKKLFF. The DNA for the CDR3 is TGTGCCAGCAGCTGGACAGCCACTTCTAAAAAACTGTTTTTT.

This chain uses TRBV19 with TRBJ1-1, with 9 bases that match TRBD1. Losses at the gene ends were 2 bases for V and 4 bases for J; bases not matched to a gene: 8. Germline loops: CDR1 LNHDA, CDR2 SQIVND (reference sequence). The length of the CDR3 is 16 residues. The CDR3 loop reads CASSISGTGLGTEAFF. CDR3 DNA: TGTGCCAGTAGTATATCCGGGACAGGGTTGGGCACTGAAGCTTTCTTT.

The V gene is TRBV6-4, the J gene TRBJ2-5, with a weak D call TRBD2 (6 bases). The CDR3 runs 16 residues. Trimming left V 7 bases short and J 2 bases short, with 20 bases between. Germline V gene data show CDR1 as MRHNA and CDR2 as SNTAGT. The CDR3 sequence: CASTHRGSWVQETQYF. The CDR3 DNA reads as TGTGCCAGCACGCACCGGGGGAGCTGGGTTCAAGAGACCCAGTACTTC.

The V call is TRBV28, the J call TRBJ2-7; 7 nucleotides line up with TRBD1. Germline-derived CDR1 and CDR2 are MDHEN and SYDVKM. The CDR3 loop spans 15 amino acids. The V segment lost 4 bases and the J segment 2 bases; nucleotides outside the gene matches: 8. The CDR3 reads CASSYGTELPYEQYF. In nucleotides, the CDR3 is TGTGCCAGCAGTTACGGGACAGAGTTACCCTACGAGCAGTACTTC. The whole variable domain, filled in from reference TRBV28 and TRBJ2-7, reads DVKVTQSSRYLVKRTGEKVFLECVQDMDHENMFWYRQDPGLGLRLIYFSYDVKMKEKGDIPEGYSVSREKKERFSLILESASTNQTSMYLCASSYGTELPYEQYFGPGTRLTVT.

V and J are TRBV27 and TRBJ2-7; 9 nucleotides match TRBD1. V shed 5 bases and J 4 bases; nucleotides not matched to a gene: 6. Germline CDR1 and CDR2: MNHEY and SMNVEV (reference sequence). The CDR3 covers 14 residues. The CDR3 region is CASSLTGGMYEQYF. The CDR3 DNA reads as TGTGCCAGCAGTCTTACAGGGGGCATGTACGAGCAGTACTTC.

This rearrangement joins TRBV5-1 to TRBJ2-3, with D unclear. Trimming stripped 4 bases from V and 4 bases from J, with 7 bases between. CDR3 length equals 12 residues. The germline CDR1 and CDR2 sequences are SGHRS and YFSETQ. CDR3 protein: CASSPRPDTQYF. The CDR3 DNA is TGCGCCAGCAGCCCTAGACCAGATACGCAGTATTTT.

For the CDR3, the DNA is TGTGCCAGCAGCCTCGACAGGGGAGCAAACGAGCAGTACTTC. This sequence encodes CASSLDRGANEQYF. This chain joins TRBV28 and TRBJ2-7; 8 positions agree with TRBD1. The CDR3 contains 14 residues. Unmatched junction bases numbered 9, after V lost 6 bases and J lost 5 bases. The V gene's germline CDR1 is MDHEN and CDR2 SYDVKM. The entire variable domain, with the rest obtained from reference TRBV28 and TRBJ2-7, is as follows: DVKVTQSSRYLVKRTGEKVFLECVQDMDHENMFWYRQDPGLGLRLIYFSYDVKMKEKGDIPEGYSVSREKKERFSLILESASTNQTSMYLCASSLDRGANEQYFGPGTRLTVT.

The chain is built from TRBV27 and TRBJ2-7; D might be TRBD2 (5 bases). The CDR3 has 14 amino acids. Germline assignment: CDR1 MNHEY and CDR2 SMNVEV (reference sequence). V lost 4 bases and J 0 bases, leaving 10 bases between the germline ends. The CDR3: CASSWAGISYEQYF. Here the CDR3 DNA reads TGTGCCAGCAGTTGGGCGGGCATCTCCTACGAGCAGTACTTC.

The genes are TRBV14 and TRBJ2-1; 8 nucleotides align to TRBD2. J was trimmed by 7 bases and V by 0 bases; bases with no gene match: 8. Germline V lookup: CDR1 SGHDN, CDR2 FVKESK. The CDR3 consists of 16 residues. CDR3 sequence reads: CASSQDRGLDVNEQFF. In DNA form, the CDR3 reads TGTGCCAGCAGCCAAGATCGGGGACTAGATGTTAATGAGCAGTTCTTC.

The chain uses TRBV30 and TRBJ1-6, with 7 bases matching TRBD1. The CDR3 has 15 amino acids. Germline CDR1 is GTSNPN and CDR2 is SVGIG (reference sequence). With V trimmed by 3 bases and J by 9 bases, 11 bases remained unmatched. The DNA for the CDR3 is TGTGCCTGGAGCGTCGTTGGGGACAGTGGTTCACCCCTCCACTTT. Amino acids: CAWSVVGDSGSPLHF.

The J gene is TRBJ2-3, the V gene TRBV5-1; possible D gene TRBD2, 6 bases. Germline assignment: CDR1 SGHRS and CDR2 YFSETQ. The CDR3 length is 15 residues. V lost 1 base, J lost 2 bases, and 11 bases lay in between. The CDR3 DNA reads TGCGCCAGCAGCTTGCTCGGGGGTTACACAGATACGCAGTATTTT. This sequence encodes CASSLLGGYTDTQYF.

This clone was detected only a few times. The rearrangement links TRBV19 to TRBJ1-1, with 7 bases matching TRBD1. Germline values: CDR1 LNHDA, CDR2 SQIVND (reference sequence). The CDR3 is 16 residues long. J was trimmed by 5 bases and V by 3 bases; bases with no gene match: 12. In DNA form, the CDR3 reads TGTGCCAGTAGTATCCTCAGGGGGGCCGGAGGAACTGAAGCTTTCTTT. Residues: CASSILRGAGGTEAFF.

CDR3 DNA: TGTGCCTGGAGTCCCATAGCGGGTGTATCCCTATCCACAGATACGCAGTATTTT. The encoded protein is CAWSPIAGVSLSTDTQYF. The J gene is TRBJ2-3, the V gene TRBV30, with TRBD2 matching over 7 bases. V trimming: 2 bases; J trimming: 2 bases; junction bases outside the gene matches: 16. CDR1 GTSNPN and CDR2 SVGIG come from the germline V gene (reference sequence). The CDR3 consists of 18 residues. The variable domain in full, completed from reference TRBV30 and TRBJ2-3, reads SQTIHQWPATLVQPVGSPLSLECTVEGTSNPNLYWYRQAAGRGLQLLFYSVGIGQISSEVPQNLSASRPQDRQFILSSKKLLLSDSGFYLCAWSPIAGVSLSTDTQYFGPGTRLTVL.

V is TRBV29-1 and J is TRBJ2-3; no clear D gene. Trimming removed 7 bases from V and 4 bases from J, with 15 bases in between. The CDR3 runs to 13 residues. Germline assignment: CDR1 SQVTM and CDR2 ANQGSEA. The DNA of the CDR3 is TGCAGCGGTGGCCCGTCTGAGGCAGATACGCAGTATTTT. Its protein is CSGGPSEADTQYF.